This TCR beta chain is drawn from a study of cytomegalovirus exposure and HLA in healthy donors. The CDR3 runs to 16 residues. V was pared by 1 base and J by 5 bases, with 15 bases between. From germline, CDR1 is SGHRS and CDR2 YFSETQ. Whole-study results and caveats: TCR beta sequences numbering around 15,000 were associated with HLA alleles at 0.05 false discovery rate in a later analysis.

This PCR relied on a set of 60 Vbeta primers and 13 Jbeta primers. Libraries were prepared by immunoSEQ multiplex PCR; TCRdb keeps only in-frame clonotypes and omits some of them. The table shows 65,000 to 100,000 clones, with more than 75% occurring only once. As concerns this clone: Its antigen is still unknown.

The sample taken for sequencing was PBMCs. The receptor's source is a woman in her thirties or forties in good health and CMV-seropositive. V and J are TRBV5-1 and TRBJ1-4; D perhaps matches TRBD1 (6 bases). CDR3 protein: CASSLIGGTINEKLFF. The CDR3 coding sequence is TGCGCCAGCAGCTTGATAGGGGGGACTATCAATGAAAAACTGTTTTTT.